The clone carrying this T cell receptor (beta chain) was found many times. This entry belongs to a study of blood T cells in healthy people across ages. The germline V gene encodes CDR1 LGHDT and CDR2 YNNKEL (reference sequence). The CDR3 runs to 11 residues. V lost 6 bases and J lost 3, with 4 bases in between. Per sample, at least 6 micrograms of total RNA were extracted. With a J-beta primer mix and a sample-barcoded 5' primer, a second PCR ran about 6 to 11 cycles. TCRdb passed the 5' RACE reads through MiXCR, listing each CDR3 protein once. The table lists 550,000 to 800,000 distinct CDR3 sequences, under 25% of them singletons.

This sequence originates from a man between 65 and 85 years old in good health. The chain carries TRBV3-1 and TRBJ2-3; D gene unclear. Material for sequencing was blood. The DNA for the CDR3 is TGTGCCAGCAGGACGACAGATACGCAGTATTTT. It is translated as CASRTTDTQYF.